These 18 T cell receptor beta chains originate from one sample sequenced in a study of cytomegalovirus exposure and HLA in healthy donors (dated by TCRdb to 2016 to 2017). The library was generated by the immunoSEQ multiplex PCR assay. For the multiplex PCR, a mixture combining 60 forward primers for TCR Vbeta segments and 13 reverse primers for TCR Jbeta segments was used. Sourced from immuneACCESS, this table was stored by TCRdb with only in-frame sequences that have V and J called. A share of the clones is absent; for the studies checked, an unresolved V gene accounts for under half, and the remainder has no known explanation. This sample holds a few hundred thousand clones; over 70% were observed only once. The ten largest clones capture about 7.3% of the sample. The sequencing sample was made of PBMCs. These TCRs come from a woman aged 60 to 75 in good health and CMV-seropositive.

The rearrangement links TRBV28 to TRBJ1-1, with a tentative D call TRBD1 (5 bases). CDR1 and CDR2 (germline): MDHEN, SYDVKM. This CDR3 has 14 residues. Deletions cut 3 bases from V and 5 bases from J, with 13 bases between. The CDR3 DNA reads TGTGCCAGCAGTTTTGCGGGGGGTGGAACTGAAGCTTTCTTT. Protein sequence: CASSFAGGGTEAFF.

The count of this clone is one. The chain joins TRBV19 to TRBJ1-2; D is undetermined. The length of the CDR3 is 14 residues. V lost 3 bases, J lost 8 bases, and 16 bases lay in between. The germline gives CDR1 LNHDA, CDR2 SQIVND (reference sequence). The CDR3 nucleotides read TGTGCCAGTAGTATGCTCATCGGAGTTGAGGGCTACACCTTC. It is translated as CASSMLIGVEGYTF.

This clone came up once. V usage is TRBV28 and J usage is TRBJ2-6; weak D call: TRBD2 (6 bases). Trimming stripped 5 bases from V and 4 bases from J, with 15 bases between. This CDR3 has 16 amino acids. Germline values: CDR1 MDHEN, CDR2 SYDVKM. CDR3 residues: CASSPYRRAGANVLTF. Written as DNA, the CDR3 is TGTGCCAGCAGTCCATACCGGAGGGCCGGGGCCAACGTCCTGACTTTC.

V is TRBV5-4 and J is TRBJ2-1; tentatively, D is TRBD2 (6 bases). This CDR3 has 12 residues. V gave up 3 bases and J gave up 14 bases, with 15 bases separating them. Germline V gene data show CDR1 as SGHNT and CDR2 as YYREEE (reference sequence). Here the CDR3 reads CASSSDTSSKFF. The DNA for the CDR3 is TGTGCCAGCAGCTCGGACACTAGCTCGAAGTTCTTC.

The J gene is TRBJ2-6, the V gene TRBV6-4; D is unresolved. V was shortened by 3 bases and J by 3 bases, with 9 bases between the two germline ends. The CDR3 is made up of 15 amino acids. Germline assignment: CDR1 MRHNA and CDR2 SNTAGT. Here the CDR3 DNA reads TGTGCCAGCAGTGAGGCGGCCGGTGGGGCCAACGTCCTGACTTTC. It is translated as CASSEAAGGANVLTF.

This clone was seen a few times. V and J are TRBV6-1 and TRBJ1-5, with 8 nucleotides matching TRBD1. V lost 3 bases, J lost 1 base, and 5 bases stayed unmatched. The CDR3 runs 16 residues. The germline CDR1 and CDR2 sequences are MNHNS and SASEGT. The CDR3, as DNA: TGTGCCAGCAGTGAGGAGACAGGGGTAAGCAATCAGCCCCAGCATTTT. It yields the protein CASSEETGVSNQPQHF.

The chain is built from TRBV28 and TRBJ2-7, with D perhaps matching TRBD2 (6 bases). The CDR3 covers 14 residues. V was shortened by 2 bases and J by 4 bases, with 12 bases between the two germline ends. Per the germline V gene, CDR1 is MDHEN and CDR2 is SYDVKM. The CDR3 nucleotides read TGTGCCAGCAGTTTAGTAGAGCGGGTATACGAGCAGTACTTC. Translation: CASSLVERVYEQYF.

The chain recombines TRBV12-5 with TRBJ1-2; 8 nucleotides match TRBD1. Looked up from germline, CDR1 is LGHNT and CDR2 is FRNRAP. There are 14 residues in the CDR3. V shed 5 bases and J 4 bases; nucleotides not matched to a gene: 6. In DNA, the CDR3 is TGTGCTAGTGGTCCGGGACAGGCCTTCTATGGCTACACCTTC. This codes for CASGPGQAFYGYTF.

The chain links TRBV14 to TRBJ1-4; D might be TRBD1 (5 bases). Germline CDR1 and CDR2: SGHDN and FVKESK. Trimming pared 5 bases from V and 8 bases from J, leaving 12 bases between. This CDR3 is 13 amino acids long. CDR3 nucleotides: TGTGCCAGCAGCGGCAGGGTGGGCGAAAAACTGTTTTTT. Amino acids: CASSGRVGEKLFF.

The chain links TRBV28 to TRBJ2-1, with 14 nucleotides matching TRBD2. The germline V gene has CDR1 MDHEN and CDR2 SYDVKM. Trimming cost V 5 bases and J 7 bases; bases outside gene matches: 13. The CDR3 has 18 amino acids. CDR3 sequence reads: CASSLGTSGSYWGNEQFF. DNA of the CDR3: TGTGCCAGCAGTCTAGGGACTAGCGGGAGCTACTGGGGTAATGAGCAGTTCTTC.

This clone was recorded only once. This rearrangement joins TRBV5-6 to TRBJ2-4; 8 nucleotides align to TRBD2. In germline, CDR1 is SGHDT, CDR2 YYEEEE. V was clipped by 0 bases and J by 15 bases; unmatched bases: 5. The CDR3 consists of 12 residues. The CDR3 DNA follows: TGTGCCAGCAGCTTGGCGGGACGGGGGGGGTACTTC. Residues: CASSLAGRGGYF.

The genes are TRBV6-1 and TRBJ1-1; D possibly corresponds to TRBD1 (5 bases). Germline V gives CDR1 MNHNS, CDR2 SASEGT. The CDR3 sequence is 12 residues long. The V end was cut by 4 bases, the J end by 8 bases, with 11 bases between. In DNA form, the CDR3 reads TGTGCCAGCAGTGTGGGGGGGGGAGAAGCTTTCTTT. This codes for CASSVGGGEAFF.

The chain couples TRBV27 to TRBJ2-1, with TRBD2 matching 7 bases. V lost 5 bases to trimming and J lost 4 bases; unmatched junction nucleotides: 14. Germline values: CDR1 MNHEY, CDR2 SMNVEV (reference sequence). CDR3 size: 17 residues. CDR3 nucleotides: TGTGCCAGCAGTCAGAGAGTGTGGGAGGGCCGATACAATGAGCAGTTCTTC. This sequence encodes CASSQRVWEGRYNEQFF.

The V gene is TRBV11-2, the J gene TRBJ2-1; maybe TRBD2 (5 bases). Germline V gene data show CDR1 as SGHAT and CDR2 as FQNNGV. V was trimmed by 1 base and J by 10 bases, leaving 11 bases between them. The CDR3 spans 13 residues. The CDR3 nucleotides are TGTGCCAGCAGCTTAGCCGAAGGACTCGAGCAGTTCTTC. This sequence encodes CASSLAEGLEQFF.

This sequence joins TRBV7-2 and TRBJ1-2; D remains ambiguous. This CDR3 region has 12 residues. Germline CDR1 and CDR2: SGHTA and FQGNSA. Trimming left V 2 bases short and J 12 bases short, with 13 bases between. This chain's CDR3 is CASSLPRGNNTF. In DNA form, the CDR3 reads TGTGCCAGCAGCTTACCGCGGGGAAACAACACCTTC. Looking up the rest from reference TRBV7-2 and TRBJ1-2 gives the full variable domain: GAGVSQSPSNKVTEKGKDVELRCDPISGHTALYWYRQSLGQGLEFLIYFQGNSAPDKSGLPSDRFSAERTGGSVSTLTIQRTQQEDSAVYLCASSLPRGNNTFGSGTRLTVV.

This clone was detected only a few times. This chain uses TRBV6-1 with TRBJ1-4, with D unresolved. Germline-derived CDR1 and CDR2 are MNHNS and SASEGT. Deletions cut 6 bases from V and 4 bases from J, with 12 bases between. The CDR3 sequence is 14 residues long. The CDR3 loop is CASRTGGSNEKLFF. CDR3 nucleotides: TGTGCCAGCAGGACGGGAGGAAGTAATGAAAAACTGTTTTTT.

This clone was seen a handful of times. V and J are TRBV5-1 and TRBJ1-1; D ambiguous. The CDR3 contains 15 residues. Germline V lookup: CDR1 SGHRS, CDR2 YFSETQ. Trimming cost V 4 bases and J 0 bases, with 13 bases left between them. The DNA of the CDR3 is TGCGCCAGCAGCCCCCAAACCACAGTGAACACTGAAGCTTTCTTT. Translated, it gives CASSPQTTVNTEAFF. Using reference TRBV5-1 and TRBJ1-1 for the parts outside the CDR3, the full variable domain is KAGVTQTPRYLIKTRGQQVTLSCSPISGHRSVSWYQQTPGQGLQFLFEYFSETQRNKGNFPGRFSGRQFSNSRSEMNVSTLELGDSALYLCASSPQTTVNTEAFFGQGTRLTVV.

The V and J genes are TRBV5-1 and TRBJ2-5, with TRBD2 matching 8 bases. The germline CDR1 and CDR2 sequences are SGHRS and YFSETQ. CDR3 length: 16 residues. V lost 5 bases and J lost 2; bases outside the gene matches: 11. CDR3 protein: CASSGMSGSRQETQYF. The CDR3 coding sequence is TGCGCCAGCAGTGGTATGAGCGGGAGTAGGCAAGAGACCCAGTACTTC.